The 21 T cell receptor beta chains given below trace back to one sample, sequenced in a study of blood T cell repertoires in COVID-19. TCRdb's table, derived via immunoSEQ multiplex PCR, lists solely in-frame clones and lacks some. Among around 200,000 clones, around 86% were seen once, and the ten largest hold roughly 7%. Material for sequencing was peripheral blood. The source is a woman at least 80 years old in a cohort sampled during active or convalescent COVID-19.

The chain carries TRBV5-1 and TRBJ2-5, with D perhaps TRBD1 (6 bases). Germline V gives CDR1 SGHRS, CDR2 YFSETQ. The CDR3 runs 16 residues. Deletions cut 5 bases from V and 5 bases from J, with 22 bases between. This CDR3 is CASRLAGTTGRETQYF. Written as DNA, the CDR3 is TGCGCCAGCAGACTCGCCGGGACAACAGGTCGGGAGACCCAGTACTTC. The full variable domain, in which reference TRBV5-1 and TRBJ2-5 provide the parts outside the CDR3, is KAGVTQTPRYLIKTRGQQVTLSCSPISGHRSVSWYQQTPGQGLQFLFEYFSETQRNKGNFPGRFSGRQFSNSRSEMNVSTLELGDSALYLCASRLAGTTGRETQYFGPGTRLLVL.

This chain connects TRBV12-3 or TRBV12-4 to TRBJ1-1; tentative D call: TRBD1 (6 bases). The CDR3 covers 13 residues. V lost 2 bases and J lost 10, with 14 bases in between. CDR3 region: CASSLNRVKRAFF. The DNA for the CDR3 is TGTGCCAGCAGTTTAAACAGGGTGAAGAGAGCTTTCTTT.

The CDR3 loop is CARNPEGEQYF. CDR3 nucleotides: TGTGCCAGGAACCCGGAGGGCGAGCAGTACTTC. The rearrangement uses TRBV6-9 and TRBJ2-7, with a tentative D call TRBD2 (6 bases). Germline CDR1 and CDR2: MNHGY and SVAAGI. This CDR3 spans 11 amino acids. V lost 9 bases and J lost 6, with 12 bases in between.

The chain joins TRBV19 to TRBJ2-5; 7 positions agree with TRBD2. V shed 3 bases, J shed 1 base, and the junction held 5 bases outside the gene matches. In germline, CDR1 is LNHDA, CDR2 SQIVND (reference sequence). The CDR3 loop spans 15 amino acids. The CDR3 DNA sequence: TGTGCCAGTAGTATCCTAGCGGAATCCCAAGAGACCCAGTACTTC. It translates to CASSILAESQETQYF.

The rearrangement links TRBV7-2 to TRBJ2-1, with D perhaps TRBD2 (6 bases). CDR1 SGHTA and CDR2 FQGNSA come from the germline V gene. V lost 4 bases, J lost 8 bases, and 15 bases lay in between. This CDR3 comprises 14 residues. The DNA of the CDR3 is TGTGCCAGCAGCTCCCCTAGCGTTCGGGATGAGCAGTTCTTC. This encodes CASSSPSVRDEQFF.

The chain has TRBV7-6 and TRBJ2-3, with a weak D call TRBD2 (6 bases). This CDR3 comprises 14 residues. Looked up from germline, CDR1 is SGHVS and CDR2 is FNYEAQ. The V end lost 5 bases, the J end lost 1 base, and 10 bases lay between the germline ends. CDR3 protein: CASSPLAGTDTQYF. The CDR3 bases are TGTGCCAGCAGCCCACTAGCAGGCACAGATACGCAGTATTTT.

The V gene is TRBV24-1, the J gene TRBJ2-3, with TRBD1 matching 9 bases. Germline V CDR1 and CDR2: KGHDR, SFDVKD. This CDR3 spans 16 amino acids. Trimming took 3 bases from V and 2 from J; bases not matched to a gene: 5. The CDR3 loop is CATSDGTGWDTDTQYF. The CDR3 DNA sequence: TGTGCCACCAGTGATGGGACAGGGTGGGACACAGATACGCAGTATTTT.

The chain recombines TRBV5-1 with TRBJ1-3; D is ambiguous. The CDR3 runs 15 residues. Deletions cut 0 bases from V and 0 bases from J, with 7 bases between. CDR1 and CDR2 from the germline V gene are SGHRS and YFSETQ. The CDR3 bases are TGCGCCAGCAGCTTGGCGTTGAGCTCTGGAAACACCATATATTTT. Translation gives CASSLALSSGNTIYF.

This clone was found once. CDR3 protein: CASRQPLAGIGNTQYF. CDR3 nucleotides: TGTGCCAGCAGGCAACCTCTAGCGGGGATAGGGAATACGCAGTATTTT. The chain has TRBV7-2 and TRBJ2-3; 9 positions agree with TRBD2. Trimming removed 6 bases from V and 7 bases from J; junction bases left unmatched: 14. CDR3 size: 16 residues. Looked up from germline, CDR1 is SGHTA and CDR2 is FQGNSA.

The V gene is TRBV27, the J gene TRBJ1-2; D gene ambiguous. CDR3 length: 13 residues. Looked up from germline, CDR1 is MNHEY and CDR2 is SMNVEV (reference sequence). V was pared by 3 bases and J by 8 bases, with 13 bases between. This chain's CDR3 is CASSFGEGGGYTF. In DNA form, the CDR3 reads TGTGCCAGCAGTTTCGGGGAGGGAGGAGGCTACACCTTC.

V is TRBV14 and J is TRBJ2-7; tentative D call: TRBD1 (5 bases). V lost 4 bases and J lost 7, with 23 bases in between. Germline lookup yields CDR1 SGHDN and CDR2 FVKESK. The length of the CDR3 is 16 residues. CDR3 protein: CASSLRLWTNLGEQYF. CDR3 sequence (DNA): TGTGCCAGCAGCCTTCGCCTATGGACAAATCTCGGAGAGCAGTACTTC.

This clone occurred a few times. V gene TRBV9 combines with J gene TRBJ2-7, with 9 positions matching TRBD1. V lost 4 bases to trimming and J lost 5 bases; unmatched junction nucleotides: 7. Looked up from germline, CDR1 is SGDLS and CDR2 is YYNGEE. This CDR3 has 14 amino acids. The CDR3 nucleotides are TGTGCCAGCAGCCCACAGGGGGCGAGGGACGAGCAGTACTTC. It translates to CASSPQGARDEQYF.

This clone was recorded once. The V and J genes are TRBV21-1 and TRBJ1-1; the DNA was not compared with TRBD1, the D call given in the table. TRBV21-1 is annotated as a pseudogene. The CDR3 consists of 12 residues. As DNA, the CDR3 is TGTGCCAGCTGTCAGGGGGCAGCAGAAGCTTTCTTT. Translated: CASCQGAAEAFF.

The chain has TRBV10-1 and TRBJ2-3; 10 bases are a match to TRBD2. The CDR3 extends over 15 amino acids. Germline CDR1 reads WNHNN; CDR2 reads SYGVQD (reference sequence). Trimming removed 5 bases from V and 2 bases from J; junction bases left unmatched: 4. CDR3 sequence: CASSWTSGTTDTQYF. The CDR3 DNA reads TGCGCCAGCAGTTGGACTAGCGGAACCACAGATACGCAGTATTTT.

The chain carries TRBV19 and TRBJ1-2; perhaps TRBD1 as D (5 bases). This CDR3 contains 13 residues. The V and J ends lost 3 bases and 7 bases respectively, with 12 bases between them. Looked up from germline, CDR1 is LNHDA and CDR2 is SQIVND (reference sequence). The CDR3 DNA reads TGTGCCAGTAGTATCACCCAGGGTGGTGGCTACACCTTC. It codes for CASSITQGGGYTF. Supplemented by reference TRBV19 and TRBJ1-2, the full variable domain reads DGGITQSPKYLFRKEGQNVTLSCEQNLNHDAMYWYRQDPGQGLRLIYYSQIVNDFQKGDIAEGYSVSREKKESFPLTVTSAQKNPTAFYLCASSITQGGGYTFGSGTRLTVV.

The table lists this clone with many counts. The chain joins TRBV28 to TRBJ2-3, with TRBD2 identical over 8 bases. J was trimmed by 4 bases and V by 3 bases; bases with no gene match: 3. This CDR3 has 14 amino acids. Germline V gives CDR1 MDHEN, CDR2 SYDVKM. In DNA, the CDR3 is TGTGCCAGCAGTTTCCGGGGGGGCCCAGATACGCAGTATTTT. Residues: CASSFRGGPDTQYF.

V usage is TRBV18 and J usage is TRBJ1-1, with a tentative D call TRBD1 (6 bases). CDR1 is KGHSH, CDR2 LQKENI, per germline. Trimming shortened V by 0 bases and J by 1 base, and 12 bases separated the two germline ends. The CDR3 totals 16 residues. The CDR3 bases are TGTGCCAGCTCACCACCGAACCAGGGGCAGAACACTGAAGCTTTCTTT. Protein sequence: CASSPPNQGQNTEAFF.

V is TRBV5-1 and J is TRBJ1-2; no clear D gene. Germline CDR1 is SGHRS and CDR2 is YFSETQ. Deletions cut 2 bases from V and 0 bases from J, with 8 bases between. The CDR3 runs to 14 residues. The CDR3 sequence is CASSLRVANYGYTF. CDR3 nucleotide sequence: TGCGCCAGCAGCTTACGAGTCGCTAACTATGGCTACACCTTC.

The V call is TRBV12-3 or TRBV12-4, the J call TRBJ2-5, with D uncertain. The V end was cut by 1 base, the J end by 3 bases, with 6 bases between. This CDR3 has 13 amino acids. The CDR3 coding sequence is TGTGCCAGCAGTTTAGGACACGAAGAGACCCAGTACTTC. Translating it yields CASSLGHEETQYF.

The chain uses TRBV4-3 and TRBJ1-2, with TRBD1 as a possible D gene (5 bases). V shed 1 base and J shed 2 bases, with 11 bases lying between them. CDR1 and CDR2 from the germline V gene are LGHNA and YSLEER. CDR3 length: 15 residues. CDR3 DNA: TGCGCCAGCAGCCAAGCTGTAGGGGCCAACTATGGCTACACCTTC. Amino acid sequence: CASSQAVGANYGYTF.

The V gene is TRBV7-2, the J gene TRBJ1-2, with D hard to call. Trimming cost V 2 bases and J 1 base, with 8 bases left between them. This CDR3 spans 14 amino acids. Germline assignment: CDR1 SGHTA and CDR2 FQGNSA. CDR3 nucleotides: TGTGCCAGCAGCTTACCAGGCCTTAACTATGGCTACACCTTC. Its translation: CASSLPGLNYGYTF.